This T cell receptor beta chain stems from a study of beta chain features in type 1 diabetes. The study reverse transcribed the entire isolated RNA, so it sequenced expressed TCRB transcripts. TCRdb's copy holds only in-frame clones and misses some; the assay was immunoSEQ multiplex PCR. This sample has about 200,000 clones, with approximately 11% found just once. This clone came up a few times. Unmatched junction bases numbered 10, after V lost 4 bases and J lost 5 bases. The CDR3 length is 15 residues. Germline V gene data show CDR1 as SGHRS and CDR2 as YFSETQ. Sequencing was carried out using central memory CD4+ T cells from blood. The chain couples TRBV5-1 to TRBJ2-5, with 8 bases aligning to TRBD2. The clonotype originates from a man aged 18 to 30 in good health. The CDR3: CASSPPGGTYETQYF. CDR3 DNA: TGCGCCAGCAGCCCTCCGGGGGGGACGTACGAGACCCAGTACTTC.